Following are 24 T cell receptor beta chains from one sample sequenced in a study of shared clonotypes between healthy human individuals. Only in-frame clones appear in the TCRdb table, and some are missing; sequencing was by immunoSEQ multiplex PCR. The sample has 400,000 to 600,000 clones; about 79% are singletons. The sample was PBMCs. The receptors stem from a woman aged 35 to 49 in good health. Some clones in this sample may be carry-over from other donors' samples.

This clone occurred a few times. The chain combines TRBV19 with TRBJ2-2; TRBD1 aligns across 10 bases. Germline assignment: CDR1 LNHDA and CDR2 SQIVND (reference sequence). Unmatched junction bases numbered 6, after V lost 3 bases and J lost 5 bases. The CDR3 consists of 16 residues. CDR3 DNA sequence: TGTGCCAGTAGTATCCCTGGGGACAGGGGTACCGGGGAGCTGTTTTTT. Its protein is CASSIPGDRGTGELFF.

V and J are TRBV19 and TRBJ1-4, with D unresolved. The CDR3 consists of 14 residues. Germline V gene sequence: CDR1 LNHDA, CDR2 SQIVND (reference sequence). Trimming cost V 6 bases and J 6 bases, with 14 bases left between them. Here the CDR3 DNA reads TGTGCCAGTAGCCAGACATCCGGCGATGAAAAACTGTTTTTT. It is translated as CASSQTSGDEKLFF.

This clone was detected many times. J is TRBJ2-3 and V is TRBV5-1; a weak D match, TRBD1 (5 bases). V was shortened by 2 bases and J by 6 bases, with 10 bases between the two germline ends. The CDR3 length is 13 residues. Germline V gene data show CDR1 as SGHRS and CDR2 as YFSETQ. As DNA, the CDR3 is TGCGCCAGCAGCTTCTGGGGCAGGGATACGCAGTATTTT. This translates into CASSFWGRDTQYF.

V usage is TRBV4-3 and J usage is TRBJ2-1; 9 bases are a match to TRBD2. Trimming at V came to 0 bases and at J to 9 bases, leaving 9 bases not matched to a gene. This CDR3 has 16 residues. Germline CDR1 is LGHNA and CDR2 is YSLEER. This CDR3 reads CASSQEAGGPPTEQFF. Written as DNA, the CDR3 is TGCGCCAGCAGCCAAGAGGCGGGAGGGCCGCCAACTGAGCAGTTCTTC.

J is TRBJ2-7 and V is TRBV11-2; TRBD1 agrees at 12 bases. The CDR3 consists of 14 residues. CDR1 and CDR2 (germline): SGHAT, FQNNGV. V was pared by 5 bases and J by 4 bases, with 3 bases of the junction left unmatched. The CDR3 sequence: CASSGTGGPYEQYF. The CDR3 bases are TGTGCCAGCAGCGGGACAGGGGGCCCTTACGAGCAGTACTTC.

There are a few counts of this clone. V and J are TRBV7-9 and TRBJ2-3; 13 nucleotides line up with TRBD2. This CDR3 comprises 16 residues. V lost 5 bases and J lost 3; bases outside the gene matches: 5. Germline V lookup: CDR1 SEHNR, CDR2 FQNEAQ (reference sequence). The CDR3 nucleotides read TGTGCCAGCAGCCCCCGGGGACTAGCGGGAACAGATACGCAGTATTTT. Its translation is CASSPRGLAGTDTQYF.

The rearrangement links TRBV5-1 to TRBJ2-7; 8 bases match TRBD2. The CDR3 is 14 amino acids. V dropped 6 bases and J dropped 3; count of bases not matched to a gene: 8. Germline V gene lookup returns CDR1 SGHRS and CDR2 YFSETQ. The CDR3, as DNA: TGCGCCAGCAAATTCAGCGGGAGTGACTACGAGCAGTACTTC. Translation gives CASKFSGSDYEQYF.

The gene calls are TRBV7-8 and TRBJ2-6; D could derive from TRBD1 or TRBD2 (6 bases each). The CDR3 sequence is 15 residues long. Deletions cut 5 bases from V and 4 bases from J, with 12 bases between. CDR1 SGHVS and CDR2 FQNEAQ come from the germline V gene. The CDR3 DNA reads TGTGCCAGCAGCCTATCGGGGGCCGGGGCCAACGTCCTGACTTTC. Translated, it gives CASSLSGAGANVLTF.

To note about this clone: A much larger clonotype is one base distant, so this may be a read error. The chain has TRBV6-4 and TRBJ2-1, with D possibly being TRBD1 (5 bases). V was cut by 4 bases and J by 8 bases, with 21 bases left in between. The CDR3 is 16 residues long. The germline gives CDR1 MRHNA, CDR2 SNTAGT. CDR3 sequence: CASSGSKGRDLDEQFF. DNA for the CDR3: TGTGCCAGCAGTGGCTCGAAGGGGCGAGATCTCGATGAGCAGTTCTTC.

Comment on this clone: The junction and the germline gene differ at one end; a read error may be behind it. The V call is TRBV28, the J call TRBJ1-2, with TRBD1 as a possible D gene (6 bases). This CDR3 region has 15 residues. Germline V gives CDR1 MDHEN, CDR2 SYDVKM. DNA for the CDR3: TGTGCCAGCAGTGGCCACCGGGTCGACAGGTTTCCTACCTTCTTC. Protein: CASSGHRVDRFPTFF.

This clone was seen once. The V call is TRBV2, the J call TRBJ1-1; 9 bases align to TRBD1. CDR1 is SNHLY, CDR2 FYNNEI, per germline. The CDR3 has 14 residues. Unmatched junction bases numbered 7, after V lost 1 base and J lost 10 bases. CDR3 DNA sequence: TGTGCCAGCAGTGAAGAGCCGGGACAGGGCGCAGCTTTCTTT. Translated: CASSEEPGQGAAFF.

Here the CDR3 DNA reads TGTGCCAGCTCACCAGGGATGAACACTGAAGCTTTCTTT. Its translation: CASSPGMNTEAFF. The chain carries TRBV18 and TRBJ1-1; no clear D. Per germline, CDR1 KGHSH and CDR2 LQKENI. The CDR3 covers 13 residues. V gave up 2 bases and J gave up 0 bases, with 4 bases separating them.

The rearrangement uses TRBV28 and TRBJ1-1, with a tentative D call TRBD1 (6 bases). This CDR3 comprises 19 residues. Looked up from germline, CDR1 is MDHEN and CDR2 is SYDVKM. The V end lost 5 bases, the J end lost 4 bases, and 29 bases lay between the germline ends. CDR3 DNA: TGTGCCAGCAGTCCCTCCCCGACAGGCATTATTGGATGGGCCACTGAAGCTTTCTTT. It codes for CASSPSPTGIIGWATEAFF.

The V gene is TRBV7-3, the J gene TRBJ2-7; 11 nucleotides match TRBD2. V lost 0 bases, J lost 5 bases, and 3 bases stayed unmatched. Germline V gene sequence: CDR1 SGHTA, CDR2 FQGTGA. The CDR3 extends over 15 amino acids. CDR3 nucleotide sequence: TGTGCCAGCAGCTTAACGGGACTAGCGGACGACGAGCAGTACTTC. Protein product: CASSLTGLADDEQYF.

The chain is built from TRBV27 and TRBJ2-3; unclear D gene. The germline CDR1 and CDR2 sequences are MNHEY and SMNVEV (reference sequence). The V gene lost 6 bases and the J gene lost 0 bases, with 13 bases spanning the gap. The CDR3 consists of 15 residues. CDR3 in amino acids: CASSRNDLSTDTQYF. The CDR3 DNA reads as TGTGCCAGCAGCCGGAACGACCTTAGCACAGATACGCAGTATTTT.

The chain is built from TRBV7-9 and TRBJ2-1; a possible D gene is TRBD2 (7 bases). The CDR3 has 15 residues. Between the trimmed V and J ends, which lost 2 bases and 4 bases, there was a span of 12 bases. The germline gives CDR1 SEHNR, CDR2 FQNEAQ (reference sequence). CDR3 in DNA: TGTGCCAGCAGCTTACAAAGCGGGACATACAATGAGCAGTTCTTC. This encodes CASSLQSGTYNEQFF.

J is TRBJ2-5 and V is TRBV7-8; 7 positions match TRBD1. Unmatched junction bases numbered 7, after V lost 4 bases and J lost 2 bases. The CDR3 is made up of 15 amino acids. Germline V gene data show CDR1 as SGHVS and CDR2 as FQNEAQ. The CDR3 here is CASSSTTGEQETQYF. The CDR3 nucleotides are TGTGCCAGCAGCTCAACAACAGGGGAGCAAGAGACCCAGTACTTC.

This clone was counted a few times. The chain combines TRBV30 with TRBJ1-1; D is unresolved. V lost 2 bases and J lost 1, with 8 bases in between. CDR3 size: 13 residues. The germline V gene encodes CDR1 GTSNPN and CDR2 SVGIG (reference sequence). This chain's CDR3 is CAWSQNPNTEAFF. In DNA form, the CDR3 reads TGTGCCTGGAGTCAAAACCCGAACACTGAAGCTTTCTTT.

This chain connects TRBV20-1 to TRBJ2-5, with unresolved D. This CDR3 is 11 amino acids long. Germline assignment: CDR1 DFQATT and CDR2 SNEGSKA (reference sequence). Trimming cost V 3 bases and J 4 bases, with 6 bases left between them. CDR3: CSASFRETQYF. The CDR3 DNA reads TGCAGTGCTAGTTTCAGAGAGACCCAGTACTTC.

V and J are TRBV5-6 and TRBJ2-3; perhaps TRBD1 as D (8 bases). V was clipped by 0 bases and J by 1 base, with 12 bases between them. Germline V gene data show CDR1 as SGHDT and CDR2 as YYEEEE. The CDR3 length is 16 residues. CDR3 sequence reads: CASSLDRGGGTDTQYF. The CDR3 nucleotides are TGTGCCAGCAGCTTGGACAGGGGGGGAGGCACAGATACGCAGTATTTT.

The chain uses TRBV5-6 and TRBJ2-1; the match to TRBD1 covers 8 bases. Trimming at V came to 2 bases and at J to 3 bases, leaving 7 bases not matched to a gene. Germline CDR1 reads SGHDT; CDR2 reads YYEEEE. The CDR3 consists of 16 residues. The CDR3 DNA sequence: TGTGCCAGCAGCTTAAAGACAGGGGCTTTCTACAATGAGCAGTTCTTC. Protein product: CASSLKTGAFYNEQFF.

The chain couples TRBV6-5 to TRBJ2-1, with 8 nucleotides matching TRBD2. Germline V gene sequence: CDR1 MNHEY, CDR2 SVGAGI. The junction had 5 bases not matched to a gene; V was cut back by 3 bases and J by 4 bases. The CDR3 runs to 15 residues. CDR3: CASSYGGRSYNEQFF. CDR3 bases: TGTGCCAGCAGTTATGGCGGGAGGAGTTACAATGAGCAGTTCTTC.

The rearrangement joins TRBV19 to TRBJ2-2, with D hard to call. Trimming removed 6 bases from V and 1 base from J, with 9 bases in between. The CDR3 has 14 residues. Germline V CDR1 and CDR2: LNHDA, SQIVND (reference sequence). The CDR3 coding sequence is TGTGCCAGTAGCGAGACCCAGAACACCGGGGAGCTGTTTTTT. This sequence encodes CASSETQNTGELFF.

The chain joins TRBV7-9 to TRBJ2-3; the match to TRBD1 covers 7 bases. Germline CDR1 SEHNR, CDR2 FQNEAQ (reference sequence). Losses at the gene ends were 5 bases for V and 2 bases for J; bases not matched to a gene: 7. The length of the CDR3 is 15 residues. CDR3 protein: CASSPWTGHTDTQYF. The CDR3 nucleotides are TGTGCCAGCAGCCCCTGGACAGGCCACACAGATACGCAGTATTTT.